This passage covers 15 T cell receptor beta chains from one sample sequenced in a study of cytomegalovirus exposure and HLA in healthy donors (dated by TCRdb to between 2016 and 2019). Library prep was done by the immunoSEQ multiplex PCR assay. For the multiplex PCR, a mixture combining 60 forward primers for TCR Vbeta segments and 13 reverse primers for TCR Jbeta segments was used. TCRdb carries this immuneACCESS record with in-frame sequences only. Its versions omit some clonotypes, under half of them owing to an unresolved V gene in the studies checked, with the rest unexplained. The sample table lists around 220,000 clones, about 80% of them with a count of one. Around 1.4% of the sample comes from the top ten. Sample: PBMCs. Source of these receptors: a girl aged 5-17 years in good health and CMV-seronegative.

The sample holds a few counts of this clone. V gene TRBV7-9 combines with J gene TRBJ1-1; 7 bases are a match to TRBD1. The CDR3 has 17 amino acids. The J segment lost 0 bases and the V segment lost 3 bases, leaving 10 bases of the junction unmatched. The germline gives CDR1 SEHNR, CDR2 FQNEAQ (reference sequence). CDR3 amino acids: CASSFIAGGHMNTEAFF. For the CDR3, the DNA is TGTGCCAGCAGCTTCATTGCAGGGGGGCACATGAACACTGAAGCTTTCTTT.

This chain connects TRBV9 to TRBJ2-3; 13 positions match TRBD2. The germline V gene encodes CDR1 SGDLS and CDR2 YYNGEE. This CDR3 is 18 amino acids long. With 0 bases clipped from V and 3 bases from J, the junction kept 7 bases outside the gene matches. CDR3 sequence: CASSVAPTGLAGTDTQYF. The CDR3 DNA reads as TGTGCCAGCAGCGTAGCGCCAACGGGACTAGCGGGAACAGATACGCAGTATTTT.

V usage is TRBV5-1 and J usage is TRBJ2-5; 7 nucleotides agree with TRBD1. Trimming at V came to 3 bases and at J to 3 bases, leaving 17 bases not matched to a gene. Germline assignment: CDR1 SGHRS and CDR2 YFSETQ. The CDR3 has 18 amino acids. CDR3 region: CASSSTRLRTGEEETQYF. CDR3 in DNA: TGCGCCAGCAGCTCGACCAGACTGCGGACAGGTGAAGAAGAGACCCAGTACTTC.

The V and J genes are TRBV4-3 and TRBJ1-2, with 7 bases that match TRBD1. CDR3 size: 15 residues. The ends lost 0 bases at V and 5 bases at J; junction bases unmatched: 6. Germline V gene sequence: CDR1 LGHNA, CDR2 YSLEER. The CDR3 nucleotides read TGCGCCAGCAGCCAAGAAAACAGGGGTACTTATGGCTACACCTTC. It is translated as CASSQENRGTYGYTF.

DNA for the CDR3: TGCGCCAGCAGCGGGACAGGGAGCTCCTACAATGAGCAGTTCTTC. Protein: CASSGTGSSYNEQFF. The rearrangement joins TRBV5-1 to TRBJ2-1; 9 bases map to TRBD1. The length of the CDR3 is 15 residues. CDR1 SGHRS and CDR2 YFSETQ come from the germline V gene. The J segment lost 0 bases and the V segment lost 4 bases, leaving 2 bases of the junction unmatched.

This clone has a handful of counts. The chain combines TRBV10-1 with TRBJ1-3, with TRBD1 matching 12 bases. The CDR3 is 15 amino acids. Germline values: CDR1 WNHNN, CDR2 SYGVQD (reference sequence). V shed 6 bases, J shed 4 bases, and the junction held 4 bases outside the gene matches. CDR3 nucleotides: TGCGCCAGCAGGGGGGGACAGGGGGCAGGAAACACCATATATTTT. Its translation is CASRGGQGAGNTIYF.

J is TRBJ2-1 and V is TRBV18; TRBD2 agrees at 13 bases. Unmatched junction bases numbered 0, after V lost 4 bases and J lost 6 bases. CDR3 length equals 14 residues. Germline CDR1 KGHSH, CDR2 LQKENI. The CDR3 loop reads CASSRTSGGNEQFF. The DNA of the CDR3 is TGTGCCAGCTCACGGACTAGCGGGGGCAATGAGCAGTTCTTC.

The gene calls are TRBV11-1 and TRBJ2-3; no reliable D call. V was shortened by 2 bases and J by 5 bases, with 2 bases between the two germline ends. The V gene's germline CDR1 is SGHAT and CDR2 FQDESV (reference sequence). CDR3 length equals 11 residues. The CDR3 nucleotides read TGTGCCAGCAGCTTACGAGATACGCAGTATTTT. Its protein product is CASSLRDTQYF.

The chain carries TRBV5-4 and TRBJ1-2; a possible D gene is TRBD1 (6 bases). This CDR3 region has 16 residues. V shed 6 bases and J shed 9 bases, with 27 bases lying between them. Looked up from germline, CDR1 is SGHNT and CDR2 is YYREEE (reference sequence). The CDR3 sequence is CASTTDGQSFLRSYTF. The CDR3 region has the DNA TGTGCCAGCACAACGGATGGACAGTCCTTTTTGCGAAGCTACACCTTC.

The V and J genes are TRBV6-5 and TRBJ1-5; D may be TRBD1 (5 bases). V lost 0 bases and J 7 bases, leaving 16 bases between the germline ends. The CDR3 is 16 amino acids. The germline gives CDR1 MNHEY, CDR2 SVGAGI. CDR3 protein: CASSYSRATGVQPQHF. CDR3 nucleotides: TGTGCCAGCAGTTACTCGAGAGCTACAGGCGTACAGCCCCAGCATTTT.

This sequence joins TRBV27 and TRBJ1-1, with 7 bases aligning to TRBD1. This CDR3 is 18 amino acids long. The V gene end was trimmed by 5 bases and the J gene end by 7 bases; junction bases not matched to a gene: 22. Germline V lookup: CDR1 MNHEY, CDR2 SMNVEV (reference sequence). CDR3 protein: CASSLSRQGIRSQYEAFF. The CDR3 bases are TGTGCCAGCAGTCTCAGTCGACAGGGTATCCGAAGTCAGTATGAAGCTTTCTTT.

J is TRBJ2-5 and V is TRBV7-8; tentative D call: TRBD1 (5 bases). Germline CDR1 is SGHVS and CDR2 is FQNEAQ. Trimming pared 0 bases from V and 1 base from J, leaving 6 bases between. CDR3 length: 14 amino acids. CDR3 region: CASSLAGVQETQYF. The CDR3 bases are TGTGCCAGCAGCTTAGCAGGGGTCCAAGAGACCCAGTACTTC. The whole variable domain, filled in from reference TRBV7-8 and TRBJ2-5, reads GAGVSQSPRYKVAKRGQDVALRCDPISGHVSLFWYQQALGQGPEFLTYFQNEAQLDKSGLPSDRFFAERPEGSVSTLKIQRTQQEDSAVYLCASSLAGVQETQYFGPGTRLLVL.

This chain joins TRBV5-1 and TRBJ1-6; D is perhaps TRBD1 (6 bases). The CDR3 consists of 15 residues. Trimming left V 3 bases short and J 10 bases short, with 17 bases between. CDR1 is SGHRS and CDR2 is YFSETQ in the germline V gene. This CDR3 is CASSSGGAGASPLHF. The CDR3 nucleotides read TGCGCCAGCAGCTCTGGGGGGGCCGGGGCCTCACCCCTCCACTTT.

The chain has TRBV28 and TRBJ2-7, with 8 bases fitting TRBD1. Trimming took 6 bases from V and 4 from J; bases not matched to a gene: 8. This CDR3 comprises 14 residues. From germline, CDR1 is MDHEN and CDR2 SYDVKM. The CDR3 nucleotides read TGTGCCAGCAGGGTGGACAGGGAAAGTTACGAGCAGTACTTC. Amino acid sequence: CASRVDRESYEQYF.

V usage is TRBV10-3 and J usage is TRBJ2-3; 7 positions agree with TRBD1. The ends lost 5 bases at V and 2 bases at J; junction bases unmatched: 10. Germline CDR1 ENHRY, CDR2 SYGVKD. The CDR3 is made up of 16 amino acids. The CDR3 DNA follows: TGTGCCATCAGTAACAGGGGCGTACTCTACACAGATACGCAGTATTTT. Its protein product is CAISNRGVLYTDTQYF.